Shown below are 26 T cell receptor beta chains from a single sample sequenced in a study of T cell changes during pregnancy in multiple sclerosis. Method: immunoSEQ multiplex PCR; TCRdb's copy keeps in-frame clones and lacks some. The sample includes approximately 60,000 clones, 92% of them seen just once. The sample was peripheral blood, taken in the second trimester of pregnancy. These receptors originate from a female donor in good health, enrolled as a control in a pregnancy study.

This sequence joins TRBV6-5 and TRBJ2-1; 7 nucleotides align to TRBD2. The CDR3 sequence is 14 residues long. After removal of 2 bases from V and 4 bases from J, the junction contained 2 bases not matched to a gene. CDR1 MNHEY and CDR2 SVGAGI come from the germline V gene. The CDR3 reads CASSYGGGYNEQFF. The CDR3, as DNA: TGTGCCAGCAGTTACGGCGGGGGTTACAATGAGCAGTTCTTC.

This chain links TRBV7-2 with TRBJ2-1, with 9 nucleotides matching TRBD1. The CDR3 extends over 16 amino acids. J lost 5 bases, V lost 6 bases, and 11 bases had no gene match. From germline, CDR1 is SGHTA and CDR2 FQGNSA. The CDR3 protein is CASSLTKTGGHNEQFF. The CDR3 coding sequence is TGTGCCAGCAGTCTCACAAAGACAGGGGGACACAATGAGCAGTTCTTC.

The chain combines TRBV6-1 with TRBJ1-5; D unresolved. The CDR3 is 14 residues long. V lost 4 bases, J lost 6 bases, and 13 bases lay in between. The germline V gene has CDR1 MNHNS and CDR2 SASEGT. CDR3 nucleotides: TGTGCCAGCAGTGGCGAGGGAGTTCTTCAGCCCCAGCATTTT. It translates to CASSGEGVLQPQHF.

This chain uses TRBV5-1 with TRBJ1-3; weak D call: TRBD1 (5 bases). This CDR3 region has 15 residues. Trimming cost V 0 bases and J 4 bases, with 11 bases left between them. CDR1 is SGHRS and CDR2 is YFSETQ in the germline V gene. In nucleotides, the CDR3 is TGCGCCAGCAGCTTGGGTCAGGGAACAGGAAACACCATATATTTT. Translated, it gives CASSLGQGTGNTIYF.

This clone has only a few counts. The chain links TRBV19 to TRBJ2-5; perhaps TRBD2 as D (5 bases). The length of the CDR3 is 15 residues. V was cut by 1 base and J by 4 bases, with 13 bases left in between. Germline CDR1 is LNHDA and CDR2 is SQIVND (reference sequence). DNA for the CDR3: TGTGCCAGTAGTATAGGAGGTACTAGACCAGAGACCCAGTACTTC. It is translated as CASSIGGTRPETQYF. Supplemented by reference TRBV19 and TRBJ2-5, the full variable domain reads DGGITQSPKYLFRKEGQNVTLSCEQNLNHDAMYWYRQDPGQGLRLIYYSQIVNDFQKGDIAEGYSVSREKKESFPLTVTSAQKNPTAFYLCASSIGGTRPETQYFGPGTRLLVL.

The V and J genes are TRBV4-1 and TRBJ1-2; weak D call: TRBD1 (5 bases). The V and J ends lost 0 bases and 7 bases respectively, with 9 bases between them. CDR3 size: 13 residues. The V gene's germline CDR1 is MGHRA and CDR2 YSYEKL. This CDR3 reads CASSQDWDSGYTF. The DNA of the CDR3 is TGCGCCAGCAGCCAAGATTGGGACTCTGGCTACACCTTC.

This clone has only one observation. The CDR3 DNA follows: TGTGCCGAGGGCGGTCTATATAATTCACCCCTCCACTTT. It is translated as CAEGGLYNSPLHF. The chain combines TRBV2 with TRBJ1-6; D gene ambiguous. The CDR3 loop spans 13 amino acids. V lost 11 bases and J lost 4, with 12 bases in between. CDR1 and CDR2 from the germline V gene are SNHLY and FYNNEI.

This chain uses TRBV30 with TRBJ1-5, with D hard to call. The V gene lost 0 bases and the J gene lost 3 bases, with 9 bases spanning the gap. CDR1 is GTSNPN, CDR2 SVGIG, per germline (reference sequence). The CDR3 runs to 14 residues. The CDR3 sequence is CAWSVAGFNQPQHF. CDR3 bases: TGTGCCTGGAGTGTTGCAGGATTCAATCAGCCCCAGCATTTT.

The chain is built from TRBV10-2 and TRBJ2-7, with D perhaps matching TRBD2 (6 bases). The V gene's germline CDR1 is WSHSY and CDR2 SAAADI. The CDR3 is 11 amino acids. V gave up 5 bases and J gave up 5 bases, with 7 bases separating them. The CDR3 sequence: CASSSGDEQYF. CDR3 sequence (DNA): TGCGCCAGCAGTTCGGGAGACGAGCAGTACTTC.

The rearrangement uses TRBV7-9 and TRBJ1-2; 9 bases line up with TRBD1. The germline V gene encodes CDR1 SEHNR and CDR2 FQNEAQ (reference sequence). The V segment lost 5 bases and the J segment 9 bases; nucleotides outside the gene matches: 7. The CDR3 covers 13 residues. The CDR3 reads CASSLGQGRSYTF. The CDR3 bases are TGTGCCAGCAGCCTGGGACAGGGAAGGAGCTACACCTTC.

The chain couples TRBV18 to TRBJ2-1; tentatively, D is TRBD2 (6 bases). V lost 3 bases and J 6 bases, leaving 9 bases between the germline ends. The germline V gene encodes CDR1 KGHSH and CDR2 LQKENI. The CDR3 length is 13 residues. CDR3: CASSPGGPNEQFF. In DNA form, the CDR3 reads TGTGCCAGCTCACCGGGGGGTCCCAATGAGCAGTTCTTC.

Here the CDR3 reads CATSRKGQRTRNYGYTF. The CDR3 region has the DNA TGTGCCACCAGCAGGAAGGGCCAACGGACAAGGAACTATGGCTACACCTTC. The chain joins TRBV15 to TRBJ1-2; D is perhaps TRBD1 (5 bases). The CDR3 spans 17 residues. CDR1 and CDR2 from the germline V gene are LNHNV and YYDKDF (reference sequence). Trimming took 3 bases from V and 2 from J, leaving 19 bases between them.

The V and J genes are TRBV6-1 and TRBJ2-7, with D possibly matching TRBD2 (6 bases). Trimming took 4 bases from V and 3 from J, leaving 7 bases between them. The germline CDR1 and CDR2 sequences are MNHNS and SASEGT. This CDR3 contains 12 residues. In DNA, the CDR3 is TGTGCCAGCAGTGGGGAGGTCTACGAGCAGTACTTC. Encoded protein: CASSGEVYEQYF.

The chain has TRBV6-1 and TRBJ2-6; TRBD1 agrees at 7 bases. Germline trimming cut 4 bases from V and 1 base from J; bases unmatched to any gene: 7. Germline V lookup: CDR1 MNHNS, CDR2 SASEGT. This CDR3 region has 17 residues. The CDR3 DNA reads TGTGCCAGCAGTGCAACGCCACAGGGGTCTGGGGCCAACGTCCTGACTTTC. It encodes CASSATPQGSGANVLTF.

The chain combines TRBV7-3 with TRBJ2-7; 7 bases fit TRBD1. The CDR3 loop spans 15 amino acids. The ends lost 5 bases at V and 2 bases at J; junction bases unmatched: 9. Germline V lookup: CDR1 SGHTA, CDR2 FQGTGA. The CDR3 bases are TGTGCCAGCAGCCTAGCACAGGGGCCGACCTACGAGCAGTACTTC. Amino acid sequence: CASSLAQGPTYEQYF.

V is TRBV18 and J is TRBJ1-1; 12 bases match TRBD1. V lost 8 bases and J lost 0; bases outside the gene matches: 4. This CDR3 is built from 15 residues. The V gene's germline CDR1 is KGHSH and CDR2 LQKENI. The CDR3 is CASHGTGGLNTEAFF. The CDR3 coding sequence is TGTGCCAGCCACGGGACAGGGGGCCTGAACACTGAAGCTTTCTTT.

About this clone: Mismatch with germline at one junction end may stem from a read error. The rearrangement links TRBV19 to TRBJ2-1; 9 bases agree with TRBD1. This CDR3 has 15 residues. The germline gives CDR1 LNHDA, CDR2 SQIVND (reference sequence). The CDR3 sequence: CASSPGQGSHNEQFF. In nucleotides, the CDR3 is TGTGCCAGTAGTCCGGGACAGGGCTCCCACAATGAGCAGTTCTTC.

The J gene is TRBJ2-3, the V gene TRBV19, with 10 bases fitting TRBD1. The CDR3 extends over 12 amino acids. Germline V lookup: CDR1 LNHDA, CDR2 SQIVND (reference sequence). The J segment lost 13 bases and the V segment lost 8 bases, leaving 9 bases of the junction unmatched. The CDR3 is CASSSLGTGEYF. In DNA form, the CDR3 reads TGTGCCAGTTCTTCCCTCGGGACAGGGGAGTATTTT.

This chain uses TRBV21-1 with TRBJ2-1; the D call in the table, TRBD1, was not verified against the DNA. TRBV21-1 is noted as a pseudogene. The CDR3 extends over 13 amino acids. DNA of the CDR3: TGTGCCACCAGAGGGGTGGCCTACAATGAGCAGTTCTTC. This sequence encodes CATRGVAYNEQFF.

The chain links TRBV2 to TRBJ2-7, with 13 bases fitting TRBD2. Germline V gene sequence: CDR1 SNHLY, CDR2 FYNNEI. The junction had 5 bases not matched to a gene; V was cut back by 9 bases and J by 6 bases. The CDR3 runs 13 residues. The CDR3 sequence is CASRTSGGAEQYF. CDR3 DNA sequence: TGTGCCAGTAGAACTAGCGGGGGGGCCGAGCAGTACTTC.

The CDR3 DNA sequence: TGTGCCTGGGCCCTAACCAATGAGCAGTTCTTC. Its protein is CAWALTNEQFF. The V call is TRBV30, the J call TRBJ2-1; D is unresolved. Trimming removed 5 bases from V and 6 bases from J, with 8 bases in between. Germline lookup yields CDR1 GTSNPN and CDR2 SVGIG (reference sequence). The CDR3 length is 11 residues.

This clone has only one observation. The chain is built from TRBV6-5 and TRBJ2-7; tentatively, D is TRBD1 (6 bases). This CDR3 contains 14 residues. Trimming cost V 6 bases and J 0 bases, with 12 bases left between them. From germline, CDR1 is MNHEY and CDR2 SVGAGI. The CDR3 sequence: CASSPGTYSYEQYF. As DNA, the CDR3 is TGTGCCAGCAGCCCCGGGACATACTCCTACGAGCAGTACTTC.

The rearrangement uses TRBV6-1 and TRBJ1-2, with D perhaps matching TRBD1 (6 bases). Germline V gives CDR1 MNHNS, CDR2 SASEGT. The ends were cut back, 7 bases at V and 1 base at J, with 16 bases in the middle. The CDR3 extends over 15 amino acids. CDR3 loop: CASMAGQKSNYGYTF. The CDR3, as DNA: TGTGCCAGCATGGCAGGACAGAAGAGTAACTATGGCTACACCTTC.

The chain is built from TRBV7-8 and TRBJ1-2; D is perhaps TRBD1 (6 bases). The CDR3 is 15 residues long. Germline CDR1 is SGHVS and CDR2 is FQNEAQ. V was shortened by 5 bases and J by 5 bases, with 18 bases between the two germline ends. CDR3 in DNA: TGTGCCAGCAGCCTTAGTTCCGGGACACTATATGGCTACACCTTC. Encoded protein: CASSLSSGTLYGYTF.

The chain uses TRBV6-1 and TRBJ1-2; D is ambiguous. With 6 bases removed from V and 5 bases from J, the gap between germline ends came to 10 bases. Germline V CDR1 and CDR2: MNHNS, SASEGT. The CDR3 has 12 residues. CDR3 nucleotide sequence: TGTGCCAGCAGCCTTTATCGGTATGGCTACACCTTC. This translates into CASSLYRYGYTF.

The CDR3 reads CASDRQALSPTEAFF. The CDR3 nucleotides are TGTGCCAGCGATAGACAGGCCCTTTCTCCCACTGAAGCTTTCTTT. The V call is TRBV7-8, the J call TRBJ1-1, with a tentative D call TRBD1 (6 bases). V was cut by 8 bases and J by 4 bases, with 20 bases left in between. From germline, CDR1 is SGHVS and CDR2 FQNEAQ. This CDR3 is built from 15 residues.